The next 27 T cell receptor beta chains were all read from a single sample in a study of blood T cell repertoires in COVID-19. The protocol was immunoSEQ multiplex PCR, while the TCRdb copy is restricted to in-frame clones and leaves out a portion. The table lists approximately 70,000 clones, 70% to 85% of them singletons. The source material was peripheral blood. All receptors come from a woman aged 70-85 years with acute or convalescent COVID-19.

In this sample, this clone turned up many times. This chain connects TRBV6-4 to TRBJ1-2, with D possibly TRBD1 on 5 matching bases. Trimming pared 0 bases from V and 7 bases from J, leaving 12 bases between. CDR1 is MRHNA, CDR2 SNTAGT, per germline. The CDR3 consists of 14 residues. The CDR3 reads CASSDSIGGGGYTF. DNA of the CDR3: TGTGCCAGCAGTGACTCGATCGGGGGGGGTGGCTACACCTTC.

A few counts support this clone. The chain links TRBV9 to TRBJ2-3, with D tentatively TRBD1 (6 bases). There are 18 residues in the CDR3. CDR1 is SGDLS, CDR2 YYNGEE, per germline. Trimming took 3 bases from V and 1 from J, leaving 21 bases between them. CDR3 protein: CASSDPTKTGIGTDTQYF. CDR3 bases: TGTGCCAGCAGCGACCCCACCAAAACAGGGATCGGCACAGATACGCAGTATTTT.

This clone was seen a single time. DNA for the CDR3: TGTGCCAGCAGCCTATTGGTGAGAGGGGGCGGGTCGTCCGAGCAGTACTTC. It translates to CASSLLVRGGGSSEQYF. The J gene is TRBJ2-7, the V gene TRBV7-8, with TRBD1 matching 7 bases. The CDR3 length is 17 residues. Germline trimming cut 5 bases from V and 6 bases from J; bases unmatched to any gene: 19. Germline loops: CDR1 SGHVS, CDR2 FQNEAQ.

This chain uses TRBV5-1 with TRBJ2-7; 8 bases line up with TRBD1. V trimming: 4 bases; J trimming: 5 bases; junction bases outside the gene matches: 2. The length of the CDR3 is 12 residues. CDR1 and CDR2 (germline): SGHRS, YFSETQ. The CDR3 loop is CASSQQGDEQYF. Here the CDR3 DNA reads TGCGCCAGCAGCCAACAGGGGGACGAGCAGTACTTC.

This chain's CDR3 is CASSGGAHPNTEAFF. The DNA of the CDR3 is TGTGCCAGCAGCGGAGGGGCGCACCCGAACACTGAAGCTTTCTTT. The chain joins TRBV5-8 to TRBJ1-1; D may be TRBD1 (5 bases). This CDR3 is built from 15 residues. The germline gives CDR1 SGHTS, CDR2 YDEGEE. V dropped 4 bases and J dropped 1 base, with 14 bases sitting between them. The full variable domain, rest sourced from reference TRBV5-8 and TRBJ1-1, is EAGVTQSPTHLIKTRGQQATLRCSPISGHTSVYWYQQALGLGLQFLLWYDEGEERNRGNFPPRFSGRQFPNYSSELNVNALELEDSALYLCASSGGAHPNTEAFFGQGTRLTVV.

This sequence joins TRBV9 and TRBJ1-2; no firm D call. CDR3 length equals 15 residues. Germline V gene data show CDR1 as SGDLS and CDR2 as YYNGEE. The ends were cut back, 2 bases at V and 4 bases at J, with 15 bases in the middle. The CDR3 spells CASSVKPGGGYGYTF. The CDR3 DNA reads TGTGCCAGCAGCGTGAAGCCCGGCGGTGGCTATGGCTACACCTTC.

The chain couples TRBV5-1 to TRBJ2-3; TRBD2 matches at 14 bases. The CDR3 length is 16 residues. The germline CDR1 and CDR2 sequences are SGHRS and YFSETQ. After removal of 4 bases from V and 4 bases from J, the junction contained 5 bases not matched to a gene. The DNA for the CDR3 is TGCGCCAGCAGCGTGACTAGCGGGGGGGCTCCAGATACGCAGTATTTT. This sequence encodes CASSVTSGGAPDTQYF.

This sequence joins TRBV7-9 and TRBJ1-1; no clear D. This CDR3 comprises 15 residues. Between the trimmed V and J ends, which lost 0 bases and 1 base, there was a span of 9 bases. The germline CDR1 and CDR2 sequences are SEHNR and FQNEAQ (reference sequence). The CDR3 coding sequence is TGTGCCAGCAGCTTAGCCCTAGGAGAGAACACTGAAGCTTTCTTT. Its translation: CASSLALGENTEAFF. The variable domain in full, with the rest retrieved from reference TRBV7-9 and TRBJ1-1, is DTGVSQNPRHKITKRGQNVTFRCDPISEHNRLYWYRQTLGQGPEFLTYFQNEAQLEKSRLLSDRFSAERPKGSFSTLEIQRTEQGDSAMYLCASSLALGENTEAFFGQGTRLTVV.

This clone was picked up one time. The chain has TRBV20-1 and TRBJ1-4, with no clear D. The V and J ends lost 7 bases and 0 bases respectively, with 3 bases between them. There are 11 residues in the CDR3. Germline CDR1 reads DFQATT; CDR2 reads SNEGSKA (reference sequence). Here the CDR3 reads CSGATNEKLFF. The CDR3 DNA sequence: TGCAGTGGAGCAACTAATGAAAAACTGTTTTTT.

This clone was detected only once. The rearrangement uses TRBV18 and TRBJ2-4; 8 bases match TRBD1. CDR1 and CDR2 (germline): KGHSH, LQKENI. The CDR3 sequence is 15 residues long. V shed 2 bases, J shed 10 bases, and the junction held 10 bases outside the gene matches. CDR3 protein: CASSPSAGTGDIQYF. In DNA, the CDR3 is TGTGCCAGCTCACCATCAGCTGGGACAGGAGATATTCAGTACTTC. Using reference TRBV18 and TRBJ2-4 for the parts outside the CDR3, the full variable domain is NAGVMQNPRHLVRRRGQEARLRCSPMKGHSHVYWYRQLPEEGLKFMVYLQKENIIDESGMPKERFSAEFPKEGPSILRIQQVVRGDSAAYFCASSPSAGTGDIQYFGAGTRLSVL.

The V and J genes are TRBV7-2 and TRBJ2-1, with D perhaps TRBD1 (6 bases). Trimming cost V 7 bases and J 6 bases, with 13 bases left between them. CDR1 and CDR2 from the germline V gene are SGHTA and FQGNSA. The CDR3 loop spans 13 amino acids. CDR3 amino acids: CASTLTGINEQFF. In DNA, the CDR3 is TGTGCCAGCACATTAACAGGGATCAATGAGCAGTTCTTC.

CDR3 coding DNA: TGTGCCAGCTCACCCCTAGCGGGAGGCCAAGAGACCCAGTACTTC. Translation gives CASSPLAGGQETQYF. The chain recombines TRBV18 with TRBJ2-5; the match to TRBD2 covers 11 bases. J lost 1 base, V lost 3 bases, and 1 base had no gene match. The CDR3 is 15 residues long. CDR1 is KGHSH, CDR2 LQKENI, per germline.

The chain couples TRBV19 to TRBJ1-2; a weak D match, TRBD1 (5 bases). CDR3 length: 19 residues. The germline V and J ends were trimmed by 0 bases and 1 base, with 21 bases remaining between them. CDR1 is LNHDA, CDR2 SQIVND, per germline (reference sequence). The CDR3 bases are TGTGCCAGTAGTATAGATCGCTCCAACAGGAATTGGGTTAACTATGGCTACACCTTC. This sequence encodes CASSIDRSNRNWVNYGYTF.

The table lists this clone with a count of one. The rearrangement links TRBV13 to TRBJ2-2, with TRBD2 matching over 10 bases. The V gene end was trimmed by 0 bases and the J gene end by 3 bases; junction bases not matched to a gene: 1. Germline lookup yields CDR1 PRHDT and CDR2 FYEKMQ (reference sequence). This CDR3 comprises 16 residues. The chain's CDR3 is CASSLGLAGDTGELFF. CDR3 bases: TGTGCCAGCAGCTTAGGGCTAGCGGGAGACACCGGGGAGCTGTTTTTT.

This clone has only a few counts. The rearrangement links TRBV7-8 to TRBJ1-5; D is unresolved. Per germline, CDR1 SGHVS and CDR2 FQNEAQ. V was trimmed by 4 bases and J by 4 bases, leaving 11 bases between them. The CDR3 is made up of 14 amino acids. The CDR3: CASSSGQRNQPQHF. The DNA for the CDR3 is TGTGCCAGCAGCTCGGGTCAGAGGAATCAGCCCCAGCATTTT.

This chain connects TRBV5-1 to TRBJ2-1, with 9 bases aligning to TRBD1. The CDR3 is 17 residues long. Germline assignment: CDR1 SGHRS and CDR2 YFSETQ. J was trimmed by 0 bases and V by 4 bases; bases with no gene match: 8. As DNA, the CDR3 is TGCGCCAGCAGCCCCACCCCGACAGGGGGCTCCTACAATGAGCAGTTCTTC. Translating it yields CASSPTPTGGSYNEQFF.

This rearrangement joins TRBV6-5 to TRBJ2-6; unclear D gene. This CDR3 has 15 amino acids. V lost 4 bases and J lost 0, with 7 bases in between. Germline-derived CDR1 and CDR2 are MNHEY and SVGAGI. The CDR3 DNA reads TGTGCCAGCAGTTCCCCGGGCTCTGGGGCCAACGTCCTGACTTTC. It codes for CASSSPGSGANVLTF.

The chain recombines TRBV28 with TRBJ2-1; 10 bases are a match to TRBD2. CDR1 and CDR2 from the germline V gene are MDHEN and SYDVKM. The CDR3 has 17 amino acids. The junction had 8 bases not matched to a gene; V was cut back by 3 bases and J by 3 bases. CDR3 sequence: CASSFLAGGRFYNEQFF. CDR3 DNA: TGTGCCAGCAGTTTCTTAGCGGGAGGTAGGTTCTACAATGAGCAGTTCTTC.

A single count supports this clone. CDR3 in DNA: TGCAGCGTTGCCGATCGGGACAGGAGGCTCACTGAAGCTTTCTTT. Protein sequence: CSVADRDRRLTEAFF. The chain has TRBV29-1 and TRBJ1-1; 8 positions match TRBD1. In germline, CDR1 is SQVTM, CDR2 ANQGSEA. Trimming cost V 4 bases and J 4 bases; bases outside gene matches: 11. The CDR3 is 15 amino acids.

The rearrangement joins TRBV28 to TRBJ1-2, with TRBD1 identical over 8 bases. Unmatched junction bases numbered 8, after V lost 5 bases and J lost 3 bases. This CDR3 has 15 residues. Looked up from germline, CDR1 is MDHEN and CDR2 is SYDVKM. CDR3 residues: CASSLGTGLHYGYTF. DNA for the CDR3: TGTGCCAGCAGTCTGGGGACAGGTTTACACTATGGCTACACCTTC.

The J gene is TRBJ2-7, the V gene TRBV27; maybe TRBD1 (5 bases). V was cut by 8 bases and J by 1 base, with 9 bases left in between. Germline CDR1 reads MNHEY; CDR2 reads SMNVEV (reference sequence). This CDR3 region has 12 residues. Written as DNA, the CDR3 is TGTGCCAGCGGAAGACAGTCCTACGAGCAGTACTTC. As protein: CASGRQSYEQYF.

The J gene is TRBJ2-2, the V gene TRBV7-2; 8 bases fit TRBD2. Trimming at V came to 3 bases and at J to 3 bases, leaving 6 bases not matched to a gene. Germline V gives CDR1 SGHTA, CDR2 FQGNSA. The CDR3 runs 16 residues. CDR3 region: CASSLGGGPHTGELFF. The DNA of the CDR3 is TGTGCCAGCAGCTTGGGCGGGGGGCCCCACACCGGGGAGCTGTTTTTT. The whole variable domain, filled in from reference TRBV7-2 and TRBJ2-2, reads GAGVSQSPSNKVTEKGKDVELRCDPISGHTALYWYRQSLGQGLEFLIYFQGNSAPDKSGLPSDRFSAERTGGSVSTLTIQRTQQEDSAVYLCASSLGGGPHTGELFFGEGSRLTVL.

The genes are TRBV5-5 and TRBJ1-5; D unresolved. The germline V and J ends were trimmed by 4 bases and 6 bases, with 14 bases remaining between them. Germline V CDR1 and CDR2: SGHKS, YYEKEE (reference sequence). The CDR3 has 14 residues. The CDR3 DNA sequence: TGTGCCAGCAGCCGGGCCGGGGAAGGTCAGCCCCAGCATTTT. This gives the protein CASSRAGEGQPQHF.

Only one count was recorded for this clone. The genes are TRBV3-1 (or the pseudogene TRBV3-2) and TRBJ2-7; 10 bases are a match to TRBD2. V lost 2 bases and J lost 8; bases outside the gene matches: 9. CDR3 length: 15 amino acids. Germline-derived CDR1 and CDR2 are LGHDT and YNNKEL (reference sequence). The CDR3 DNA is TGTGCCAGCAGCCAAATACGGCTAGCGGGAGTTAAGCAGTACTTC. Translation: CASSQIRLAGVKQYF.

This rearrangement joins TRBV13 to TRBJ2-7; D uncertain. CDR3 length: 12 amino acids. V lost 10 bases, J lost 3 bases, and 13 bases lay in between. The germline gives CDR1 PRHDT, CDR2 FYEKMQ (reference sequence). CDR3 sequence reads: CATRRVGYEQYF. As DNA, the CDR3 is TGTGCCACCAGACGGGTCGGCTACGAGCAGTACTTC.

The rearrangement joins TRBV15 to TRBJ2-1, with D possibly matching TRBD1 (6 bases). CDR1 and CDR2 from the germline V gene are LNHNV and YYDKDF (reference sequence). The V and J ends lost 0 bases and 10 bases respectively, with 10 bases between them. The CDR3 contains 13 residues. CDR3: CATSRDYRDEQFF. For the CDR3, the DNA is TGTGCCACCAGCAGAGATTACAGGGACGAGCAGTTCTTC. Using reference TRBV15 and TRBJ2-1 for the parts outside the CDR3, the full variable domain is DAMVIQNPRYQVTQFGKPVTLSCSQTLNHNVMYWYQQKSSQAPKLLFHYYDKDFNNEADTPDNFQSRRPNTSFCFLDIRSPGLGDTAMYLCATSRDYRDEQFFGPGTRLTVL.

The chain is built from TRBV9 and TRBJ2-3; tentatively, D is TRBD1 (6 bases). V was cut by 4 bases and J by 3 bases, with 27 bases left in between. Germline values: CDR1 SGDLS, CDR2 YYNGEE. This CDR3 is built from 19 residues. CDR3 sequence: CASSPLSPLEGETTDTQYF. In DNA, the CDR3 is TGTGCCAGCAGCCCCCTGTCCCCCCTCGAGGGGGAAACAACAGATACGCAGTATTTT.